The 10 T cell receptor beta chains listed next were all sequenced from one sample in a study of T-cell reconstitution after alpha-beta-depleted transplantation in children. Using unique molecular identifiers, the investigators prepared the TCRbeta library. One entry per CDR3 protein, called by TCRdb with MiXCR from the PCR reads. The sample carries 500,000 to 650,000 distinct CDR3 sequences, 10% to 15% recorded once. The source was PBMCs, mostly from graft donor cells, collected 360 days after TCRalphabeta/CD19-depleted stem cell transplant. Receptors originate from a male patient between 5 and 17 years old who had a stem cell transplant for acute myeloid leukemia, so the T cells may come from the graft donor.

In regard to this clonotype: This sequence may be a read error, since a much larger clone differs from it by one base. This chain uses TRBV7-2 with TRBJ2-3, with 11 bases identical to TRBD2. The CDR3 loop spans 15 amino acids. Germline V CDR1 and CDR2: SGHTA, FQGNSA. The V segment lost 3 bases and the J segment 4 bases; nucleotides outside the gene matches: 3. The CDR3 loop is CASSFLAGGADTQYF. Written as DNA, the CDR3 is TGTGCCAGCAGCTTCCTAGCGGGAGGCGCAGATACGCAGTATTTT.

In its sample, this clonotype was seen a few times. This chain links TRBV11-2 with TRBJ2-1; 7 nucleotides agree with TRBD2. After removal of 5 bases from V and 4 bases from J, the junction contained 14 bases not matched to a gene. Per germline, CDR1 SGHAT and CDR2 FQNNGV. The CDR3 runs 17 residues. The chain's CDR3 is CASSPRRLAGAYNEQFF. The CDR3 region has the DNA TGTGCCAGCAGCCCCCGACGATTGGCGGGAGCTTACAATGAGCAGTTCTTC. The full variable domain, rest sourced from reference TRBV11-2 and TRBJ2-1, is EAGVAQSPRYKIIEKRQSVAFWCNPISGHATLYWYQQILGQGPKLLIQFQNNGVVDDSQLPKDRFSAERLKGVDSTLKIQPAKLEDSAVYLCASSPRRLAGAYNEQFFGPGTRLTVL.

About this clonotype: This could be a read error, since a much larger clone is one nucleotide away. The CDR3 DNA reads as TGTGCCAGCACAACGGGCGGGAGTAGCGCAGATACGCAGTATTTT. Its protein product is CASTTGGSSADTQYF. This chain joins TRBV12-3 or TRBV12-4 and TRBJ2-3, with TRBD2 matching 7 bases. The CDR3 runs 15 residues. After removal of 7 bases from V and 4 bases from J, the junction contained 11 bases not matched to a gene.

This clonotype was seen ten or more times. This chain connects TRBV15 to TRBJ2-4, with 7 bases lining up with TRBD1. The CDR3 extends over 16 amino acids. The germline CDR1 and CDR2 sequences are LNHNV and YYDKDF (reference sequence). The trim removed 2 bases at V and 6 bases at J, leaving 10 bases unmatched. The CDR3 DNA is TGTGCCACCAGCAGAACGGGACAGCTCCAGGGAAACATTCAGTACTTC. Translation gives CATSRTGQLQGNIQYF.

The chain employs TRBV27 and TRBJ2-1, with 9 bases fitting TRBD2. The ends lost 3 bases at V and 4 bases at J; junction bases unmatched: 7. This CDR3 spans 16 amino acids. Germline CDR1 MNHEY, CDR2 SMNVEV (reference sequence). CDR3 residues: CASSFRGLAGYNEQFF. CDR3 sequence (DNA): TGTGCCAGCAGTTTCCGCGGGCTAGCGGGGTACAATGAGCAGTTCTTC.

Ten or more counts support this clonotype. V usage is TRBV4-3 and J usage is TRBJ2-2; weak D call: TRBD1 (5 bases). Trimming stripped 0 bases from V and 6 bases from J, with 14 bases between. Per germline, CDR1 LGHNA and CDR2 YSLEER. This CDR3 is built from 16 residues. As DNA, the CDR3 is TGCGCCAGCAGCCAAGAGCAATCAGGGTGGGCCGGGGAGCTGTTTTTT. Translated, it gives CASSQEQSGWAGELFF.

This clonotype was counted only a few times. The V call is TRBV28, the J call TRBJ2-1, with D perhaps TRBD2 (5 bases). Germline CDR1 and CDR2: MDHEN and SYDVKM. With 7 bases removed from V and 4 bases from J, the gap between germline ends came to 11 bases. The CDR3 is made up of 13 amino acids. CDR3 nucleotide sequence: TGTGCCAGCAAGGAGGCCGGTTACAATGAGCAGTTCTTC. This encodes CASKEAGYNEQFF.

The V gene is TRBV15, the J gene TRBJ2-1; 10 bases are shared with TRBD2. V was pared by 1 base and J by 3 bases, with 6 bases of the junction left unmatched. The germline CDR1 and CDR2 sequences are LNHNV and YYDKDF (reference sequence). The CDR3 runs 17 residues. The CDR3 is CATSRVPLAGIYNEQFF. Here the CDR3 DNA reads TGTGCCACCAGCAGAGTTCCACTAGCGGGAATCTACAATGAGCAGTTCTTC.

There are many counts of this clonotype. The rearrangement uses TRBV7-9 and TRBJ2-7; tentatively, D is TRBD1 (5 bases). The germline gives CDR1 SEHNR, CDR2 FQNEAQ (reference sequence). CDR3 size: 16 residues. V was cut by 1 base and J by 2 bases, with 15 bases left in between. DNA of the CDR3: TGTGCCAGCAGCTTAGTCCCCAGGGCCACCCCCTACGAGCAGTACTTC. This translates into CASSLVPRATPYEQYF.

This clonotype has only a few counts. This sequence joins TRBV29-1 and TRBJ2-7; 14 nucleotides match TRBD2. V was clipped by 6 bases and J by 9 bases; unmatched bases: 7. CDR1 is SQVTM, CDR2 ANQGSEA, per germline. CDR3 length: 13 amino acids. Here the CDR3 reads CSVGTSGSGGQYF. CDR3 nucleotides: TGCAGCGTGGGGACTAGCGGGAGCGGGGGGCAGTACTTC.